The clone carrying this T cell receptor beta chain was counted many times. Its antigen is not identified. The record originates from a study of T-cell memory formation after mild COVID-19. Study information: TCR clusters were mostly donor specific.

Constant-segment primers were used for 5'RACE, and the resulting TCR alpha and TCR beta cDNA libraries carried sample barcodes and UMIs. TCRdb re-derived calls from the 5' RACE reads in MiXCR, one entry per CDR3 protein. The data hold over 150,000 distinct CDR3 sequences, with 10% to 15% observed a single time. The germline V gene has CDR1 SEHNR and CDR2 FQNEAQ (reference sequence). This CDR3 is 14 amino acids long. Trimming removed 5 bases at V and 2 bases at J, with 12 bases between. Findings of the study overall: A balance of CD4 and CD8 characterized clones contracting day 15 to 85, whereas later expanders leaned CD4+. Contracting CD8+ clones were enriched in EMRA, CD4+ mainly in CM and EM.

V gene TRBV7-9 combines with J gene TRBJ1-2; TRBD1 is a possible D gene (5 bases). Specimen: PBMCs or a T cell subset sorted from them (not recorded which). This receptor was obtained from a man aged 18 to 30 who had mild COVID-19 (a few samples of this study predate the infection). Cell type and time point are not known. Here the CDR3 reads CASSARTLNYGYTF. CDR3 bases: TGTGCCAGCAGCGCCAGGACACTGAACTATGGCTACACCTTC.